The 4 T cell receptor beta chains below were found in one sample sequenced in a study of T cell changes during pregnancy in multiple sclerosis. Clones were read by immunoSEQ multiplex PCR, and TCRdb kept only the in-frame ones, dropping some. Of more than 40,000 clones in the sample, approximately 87% were seen once. Here the sequenced sample was peripheral blood, taken in the first trimester of pregnancy. These receptors were taken from a female donor in good health, enrolled as a control in a pregnancy study.

V usage is TRBV5-6 and J usage is TRBJ1-3, with D unresolved. CDR1 is SGHDT and CDR2 is YYEEEE in the germline V gene. V lost 1 base and J 4 bases, leaving 6 bases between the germline ends. CDR3 size: 13 residues. The CDR3 here is CASSLTRGNTIYF. The CDR3 nucleotides are TGTGCCAGCAGCTTGACTCGGGGAAACACCATATATTTT. Complete variable domain (other parts from reference TRBV5-6 and TRBJ1-3): DAGVTQSPTHLIKTRGQQVTLRCSPKSGHDTVSWYQQALGQGPQFIFQYYEEEERQRGNFPDRFSGHQFPNYSSELNVNALLLGDSALYLCASSLTRGNTIYFGEGSWLTVV.

The chain carries TRBV7-2 and TRBJ2-7; TRBD1 agrees at 10 bases. The germline CDR1 and CDR2 sequences are SGHTA and FQGNSA. V lost 3 bases to trimming and J lost 3 bases; unmatched junction nucleotides: 5. This CDR3 is built from 15 residues. Here the CDR3 DNA reads TGTGCCAGCAGCTTTAGGACAGGGGGGGACTACGAGCAGTACTTC. Translating it yields CASSFRTGGDYEQYF.

V usage is TRBV5-6 and J usage is TRBJ2-1; 7 nucleotides match TRBD2. Per the germline V gene, CDR1 is SGHDT and CDR2 is YYEEEE. Losses at the gene ends were 4 bases for V and 9 bases for J; bases not matched to a gene: 7. This CDR3 region has 13 residues. Here the CDR3 DNA reads TGTGCCAGCAGCGCCACCTCGGGAGGTGAGCAGTTCTTC. Translating gives CASSATSGGEQFF. Full variable domain (outside the CDR3, taken from reference TRBV5-6 and TRBJ2-1): DAGVTQSPTHLIKTRGQQVTLRCSPKSGHDTVSWYQQALGQGPQFIFQYYEEEERQRGNFPDRFSGHQFPNYSSELNVNALLLGDSALYLCASSATSGGEQFFGPGTRLTVL.

The J gene is TRBJ1-3, the V gene TRBV6-6; the match to TRBD1 covers 7 bases. CDR1 and CDR2 from the germline V gene are MNHNY and SVGAGI (reference sequence). V lost 11 bases to trimming and J lost 0 bases; unmatched junction nucleotides: 4. CDR3 length: 13 amino acids. The CDR3 spells CAAGQRSGNTIYF. The CDR3 DNA sequence: TGTGCCGCGGGACAGCGCTCTGGAAACACCATATATTTT.